Sequencing of this T cell receptor beta chain was carried out in a study of regulatory T cells in long-lasting Graves disease. Study findings and constraints: Few sampled subjects may have lowered accuracy.

CDR3 length equals 14 residues. The trim removed 0 bases at V and 6 bases at J, leaving 3 bases unmatched. The germline CDR1 and CDR2 sequences are MGHRA and YSYEKL. Time point here: newly diagnosed GD, antithyroid drugs for less than 3 months. The TCR library was made from RNA that had been extracted from PBMCs in TRIzol. A blood draw put about 9 milliliters of peripheral blood into EDTA tubes. HTBI primers from iRepertoire and Arm-PCR of CDR3 regions yielded the TCR beta libraries. One entry per CDR3 protein, called by TCRdb with MiXCR from the multiplex PCR reads. The sample lists 350,000 to 500,000 distinct CDR3 sequences; 15% to 20% were seen once. This clonotype was found many times. The target antigen is unknown. The sample was also linked to a second study, of T cells in Graves' hyperthyroidism and ophthalmopathy. That investigation notes: Orbital computed tomography and thyroid ultrasound, together with serum TRAb and thyroxine and clinical symptoms, were used for diagnoses. Blood also contained most expanded thyroid clonotypes above 0.001.

The chain links TRBV4-1 to TRBJ1-2, with 8 bases identical to TRBD1. The origin of this receptor is a woman aged 25-40 years with Graves disease. Sequenced material: peripheral blood mononuclear cells (PBMCs), taken at new diagnosis, from a patient treated with antithyroid drugs. CDR3 residues: CASSQEQGADGYTF. DNA for the CDR3: TGCGCCAGCAGCCAAGAGCAGGGGGCCGATGGCTACACCTTC.